This T cell receptor beta chain was retrieved from a study of Tregs in tolerant kidney transplant recipients. TCRdb's copy holds only in-frame clones and misses some; the assay was immunoSEQ multiplex PCR. The sample consists of under 20,000 clones, approximately 85% of them appearing once. This clone has a single count. Germline V lookup: CDR1 MNHEY, CDR2 SMNVEV (reference sequence). The ends were cut back, 5 bases at V and 2 bases at J, with 16 bases in the middle. This CDR3 spans 16 amino acids. The clonotype comes from a human donor in good health. The specimen was Tregs from blood. The rearrangement links TRBV27 to TRBJ2-1; tentative D call: TRBD1 (7 bases). CDR3 coding DNA: TGTGCCAGCAGTAACACGCGGGACAGAACCTACAATGAGCAGTTCTTC. Protein: CASSNTRDRTYNEQFF.